The 6 T cell receptor beta chains presented below share a single source sample, sequenced in a study of blood T cell repertoires in COVID-19. Generated by immunoSEQ multiplex PCR, the TCRdb table keeps only in-frame clones and is missing some. The table has around 310,000 clones, 90% seen once. The specimen sequenced was peripheral blood. These receptors were taken from a woman between 35 and 50 years old with COVID-19, enrolled during active disease.

With regard to this clone: Other DNA sequences in this specimen translate into the identical CDR3. This chain uses TRBV7-2 with TRBJ2-7, with 9 bases lining up with TRBD2. CDR1 SGHTA and CDR2 FQGNSA come from the germline V gene. There are 17 residues in the CDR3. Germline trimming cut 5 bases from V and 1 base from J; bases unmatched to any gene: 12. The CDR3 DNA follows: TGTGCCAGCAGCCTTCAAGCGGGGGGCGTCCCATCCTACGAGCAGTACTTC. Translating it yields CASSLQAGGVPSYEQYF.

DNA of the CDR3: TGTGCCATCAGTGAGTCGCTCGGGCGGGGATACTCCTACGAGCAGTACTTC. This sequence encodes CAISESLGRGYSYEQYF. The chain is built from TRBV10-3 and TRBJ2-7, with a possible D match to TRBD2 (6 bases). V lost 0 bases and J 0 bases, leaving 15 bases between the germline ends. The CDR3 runs 17 residues. The V gene's germline CDR1 is ENHRY and CDR2 SYGVKD.

This clone was detected only a few times. This chain uses TRBV12-3 or TRBV12-4 with TRBJ2-3, with D possibly being TRBD2 (6 bases). CDR3 length: 13 residues. V was cut by 6 bases and J by 2 bases, with 9 bases left in between. In nucleotides, the CDR3 is TGTGCCAGCAGAGTAGCGGCCACAGATACGCAGTATTTT. Translated, it gives CASRVAATDTQYF.

The chain recombines TRBV14 with TRBJ2-2; TRBD2 might be the D (7 bases). The CDR3 length is 18 residues. V lost 0 bases and J lost 5, with 19 bases in between. Per the germline V gene, CDR1 is SGHDN and CDR2 is FVKESK. CDR3 sequence: CASSQEIRGAKWTGELFF. Here the CDR3 DNA reads TGTGCCAGCAGCCAAGAAATTCGGGGGGCGAAATGGACCGGGGAGCTGTTTTTT.

This chain connects TRBV6-4 to TRBJ1-5, with D hard to call. V was trimmed by 6 bases and J by 1 base, leaving 10 bases between them. Germline CDR1 reads MRHNA; CDR2 reads SNTAGT. This CDR3 region has 14 residues. CDR3 loop: CASSREASNQPQHF. The CDR3 bases are TGTGCCAGCAGCCGGGAGGCCAGCAATCAGCCCCAGCATTTT.

The chain combines TRBV4-3 with TRBJ2-1; D not resolved. The CDR3 has 11 amino acids. Per the germline V gene, CDR1 is LGHNA and CDR2 is YSLEER. V lost 3 bases and J 8 bases, leaving 5 bases between the germline ends. In DNA, the CDR3 is TGCGCCAGCAGCCAGGGCGATGAGCAGTTCTTC. It translates to CASSQGDEQFF.